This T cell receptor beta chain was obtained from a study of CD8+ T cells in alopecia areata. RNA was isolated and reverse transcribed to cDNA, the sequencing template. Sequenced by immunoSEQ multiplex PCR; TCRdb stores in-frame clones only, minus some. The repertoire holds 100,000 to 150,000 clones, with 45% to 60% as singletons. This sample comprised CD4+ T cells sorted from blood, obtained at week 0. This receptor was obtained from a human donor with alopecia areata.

The CDR3 loop is CASSPTRNRGDYGYTF. Here the CDR3 DNA reads TGTGCCAGCTCACCGACGCGAAACAGGGGGGACTATGGCTACACCTTC. The V call is TRBV18, the J call TRBJ1-2; 8 positions agree with TRBD1. This CDR3 is built from 16 residues. J gave up 3 bases and V 3 bases, and 9 bases lay outside the gene matches. The germline V gene has CDR1 KGHSH and CDR2 LQKENI. Looking up the rest from reference TRBV18 and TRBJ1-2 gives the full variable domain: NAGVMQNPRHLVRRRGQEARLRCSPMKGHSHVYWYRQLPEEGLKFMVYLQKENIIDESGMPKERFSAEFPKEGPSILRIQQVVRGDSAAYFCASSPTRNRGDYGYTFGSGTRLTVV.